This record looks at one T cell receptor beta chain sequence and its context. Its target is not known. This specimen belongs to a study of OX40 agonist ivuxolimab in advanced cancers. About the study: Each patient was given ivuxolimab into a vein every 2 weeks, at 0.01 to 10 mg/kg. People in dose escalation had one of these cancers: hepatocellular carcinoma, melanoma, renal cell or head and neck cancer. People who had prior anti-PD-1, anti-PD-L1 or anti-CTLA-4 therapy could take part, and about 37% had some. Study-level points and caveats: Clonal expansion was seen in CD4+ and CD8+ blood T cells by week 6 at 0.1 to 3.0 mg/kg.

TCRdb keeps only in-frame clones here, not all; method: immunoSEQ multiplex PCR. The table shows 100,000 to 120,000 clones, with about 92% occurring only once. The TCR comes from an adult with an advanced solid tumor such as melanoma, head and neck, liver or kidney cancer. This specimen consisted of CD4+ or CD8+ T cells sorted from blood, obtained in a trial of the OX40 agonist ivuxolimab.

DNA for the CDR3: TGCAGCGTCCAAGACCAAGAGACCCAGTACTTC. Residues: CSVQDQETQYF. The rearrangement uses TRBV29-1 and TRBJ2-5; D unresolved. The V and J ends lost 6 bases and 0 bases respectively, with 5 bases between them. CDR1 and CDR2 (germline): SQVTM, ANQGSEA. This CDR3 spans 11 amino acids. The complete variable domain, with remaining parts taken from reference TRBV29-1 and TRBJ2-5, reads SAVISQKPSRDICQRGTSLTIQCQVDSQVTMMFWYRQQPGQSLTLIATANQGSEATYESGFVIDKFPISRPNLTFSTLTVSNMSPEDSSIYLCSVQDQETQYFGPGTRLLVL.